The clone carrying this T cell receptor beta chain was observed once. Its antigen remains unidentified. The sample belongs to a study of cytomegalovirus exposure and HLA in healthy donors. For the study at large: The 120 validation repertoires used the same platform as the approximately 700 first-cohort repertoires (as reported by a later analysis). Regarding the study as a whole: A classifier reportedly called cytomegalovirus status with high sensitivity and specificity. Many donors shared some public TCRs, even though most TCR sequences were rare.

The V gene's germline CDR1 is SEHNR and CDR2 FQNEAQ (reference sequence). V lost 9 bases and J lost 3, with 9 bases in between. This CDR3 is built from 11 residues. Here immunoSEQ multiplex PCR was the method, and the copy in TCRdb shows in-frame clones only, minus some. The sample has 60,000 or so clones; about 90% are singletons. Donors were drawn from the approximately 110-subject validation cohort, separate from the approximately 640-subject first cohort. The chain carries TRBV7-9 and TRBJ2-7; D is uncertain. The sequence derives from a woman between 18 and 29 years old in good health and CMV-seronegative. Sequencing was carried out using PBMCs. For the CDR3, the DNA is TGTGCCAGTGAAAAGAGCTACGAGCAGTACTTC. As protein: CASEKSYEQYF.